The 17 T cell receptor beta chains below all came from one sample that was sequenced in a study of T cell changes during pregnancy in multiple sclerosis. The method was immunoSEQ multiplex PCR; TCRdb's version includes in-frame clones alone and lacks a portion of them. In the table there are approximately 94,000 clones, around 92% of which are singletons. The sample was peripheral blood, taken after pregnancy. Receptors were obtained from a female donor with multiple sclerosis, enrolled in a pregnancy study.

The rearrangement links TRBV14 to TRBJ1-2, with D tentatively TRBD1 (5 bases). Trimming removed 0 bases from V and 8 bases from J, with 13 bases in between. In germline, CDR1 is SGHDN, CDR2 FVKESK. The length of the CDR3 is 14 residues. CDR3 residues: CASSQEGRGRGYTF. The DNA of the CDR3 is TGTGCCAGCAGCCAAGAAGGGAGGGGTCGGGGCTACACCTTC.

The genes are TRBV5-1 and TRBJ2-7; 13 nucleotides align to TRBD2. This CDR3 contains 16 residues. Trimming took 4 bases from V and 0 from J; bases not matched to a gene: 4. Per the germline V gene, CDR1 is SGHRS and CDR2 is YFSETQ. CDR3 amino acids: CASSPGLAGYSYEQYF. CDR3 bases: TGCGCCAGCAGCCCGGGACTAGCGGGATACTCCTACGAGCAGTACTTC.

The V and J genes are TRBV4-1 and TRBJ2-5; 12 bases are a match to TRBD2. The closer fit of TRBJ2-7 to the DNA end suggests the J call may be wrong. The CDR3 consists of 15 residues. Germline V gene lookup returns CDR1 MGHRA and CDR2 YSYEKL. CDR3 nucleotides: TGCGCCAGCAGCCAATCCGGGACTAGCGGGTACGAGCAGTACTTC. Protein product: CASSQSGTSGYEQYF.

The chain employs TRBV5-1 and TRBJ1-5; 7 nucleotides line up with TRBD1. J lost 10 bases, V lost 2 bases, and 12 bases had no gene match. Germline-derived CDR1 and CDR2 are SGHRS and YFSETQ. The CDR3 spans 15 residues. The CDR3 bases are TGCGCCAGCAGCTTAGCGACAGGGACTTCCTCTCCCCAGCATTTT. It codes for CASSLATGTSSPQHF.

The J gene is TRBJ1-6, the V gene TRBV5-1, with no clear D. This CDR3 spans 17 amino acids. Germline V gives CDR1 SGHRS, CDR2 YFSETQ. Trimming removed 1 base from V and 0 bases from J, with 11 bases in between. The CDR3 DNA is TGCGCCAGCAGCTTGAGGTCGGGGAGCTCCTATAATTCACCCCTCCACTTT. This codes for CASSLRSGSSYNSPLHF.

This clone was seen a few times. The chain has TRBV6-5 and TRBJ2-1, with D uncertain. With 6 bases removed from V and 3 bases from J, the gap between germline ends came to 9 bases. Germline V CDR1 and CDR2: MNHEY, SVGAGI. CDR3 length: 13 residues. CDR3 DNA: TGTGCCAGCAGCCCTAGGAGCTACAATGAGCAGTTCTTC. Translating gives CASSPRSYNEQFF.

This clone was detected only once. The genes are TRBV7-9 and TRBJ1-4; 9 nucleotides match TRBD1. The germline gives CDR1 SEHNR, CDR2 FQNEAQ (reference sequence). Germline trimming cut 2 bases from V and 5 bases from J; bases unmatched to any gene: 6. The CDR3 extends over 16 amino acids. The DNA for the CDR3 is TGTGCCAGCAGCTTAATTGTGGGACAGGGAAATGAAAAACTGTTTTTT. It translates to CASSLIVGQGNEKLFF.

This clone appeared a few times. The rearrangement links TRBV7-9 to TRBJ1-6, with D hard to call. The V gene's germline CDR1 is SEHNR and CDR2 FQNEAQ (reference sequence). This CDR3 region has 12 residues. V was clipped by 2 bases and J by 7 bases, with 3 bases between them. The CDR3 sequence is CASSLSNSPLHF. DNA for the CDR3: TGTGCCAGCAGCTTATCGAATTCACCCCTCCACTTT. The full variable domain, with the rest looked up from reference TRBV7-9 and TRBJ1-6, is DTGVSQNPRHKITKRGQNVTFRCDPISEHNRLYWYRQTLGQGPEFLTYFQNEAQLEKSRLLSDRFSAERPKGSFSTLEIQRTEQGDSAMYLCASSLSNSPLHFGNGTRLTVT.

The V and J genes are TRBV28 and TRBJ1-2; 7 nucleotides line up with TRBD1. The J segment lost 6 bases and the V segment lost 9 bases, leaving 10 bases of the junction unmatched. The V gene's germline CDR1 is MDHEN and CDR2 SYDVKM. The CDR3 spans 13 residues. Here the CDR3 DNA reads TGTGCCAGTTTAGAGGGGGCTTGGGATGGCTACACCTTC. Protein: CASLEGAWDGYTF.

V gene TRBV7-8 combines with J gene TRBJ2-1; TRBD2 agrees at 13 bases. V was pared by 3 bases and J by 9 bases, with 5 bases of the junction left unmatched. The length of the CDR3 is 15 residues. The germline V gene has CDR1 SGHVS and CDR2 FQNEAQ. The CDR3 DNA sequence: TGTGCCAGCAGCTTGGTACTAGCGGGAGGGAGTGAGCAGTTCTTC. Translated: CASSLVLAGGSEQFF.

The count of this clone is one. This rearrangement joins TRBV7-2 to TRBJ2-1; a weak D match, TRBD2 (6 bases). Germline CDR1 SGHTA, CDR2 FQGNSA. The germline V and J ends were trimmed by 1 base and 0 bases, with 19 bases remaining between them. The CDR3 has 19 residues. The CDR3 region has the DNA TGTGCCAGCAGCTTAGGCGGGAAGTTTCCCAGCAGCTCCTACAATGAGCAGTTCTTC. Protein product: CASSLGGKFPSSSYNEQFF. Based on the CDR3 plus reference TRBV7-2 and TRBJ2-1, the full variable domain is GAGVSQSPSNKVTEKGKDVELRCDPISGHTALYWYRQSLGQGLEFLIYFQGNSAPDKSGLPSDRFSAERTGGSVSTLTIQRTQQEDSAVYLCASSLGGKFPSSSYNEQFFGPGTRLTVL.

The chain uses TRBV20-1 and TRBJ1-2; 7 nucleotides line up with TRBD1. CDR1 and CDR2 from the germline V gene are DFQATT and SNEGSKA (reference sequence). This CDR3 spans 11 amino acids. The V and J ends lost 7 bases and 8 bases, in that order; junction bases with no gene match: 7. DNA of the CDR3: TGCAGTGTCTGGACAGGCCTGGGCTACACCTTC. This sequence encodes CSVWTGLGYTF.

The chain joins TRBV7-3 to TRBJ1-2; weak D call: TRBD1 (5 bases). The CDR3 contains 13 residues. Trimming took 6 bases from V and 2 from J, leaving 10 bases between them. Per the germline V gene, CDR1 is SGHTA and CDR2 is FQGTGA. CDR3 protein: CASSQQENYGYTF. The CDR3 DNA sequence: TGTGCCAGCAGTCAACAGGAGAACTATGGCTACACCTTC.

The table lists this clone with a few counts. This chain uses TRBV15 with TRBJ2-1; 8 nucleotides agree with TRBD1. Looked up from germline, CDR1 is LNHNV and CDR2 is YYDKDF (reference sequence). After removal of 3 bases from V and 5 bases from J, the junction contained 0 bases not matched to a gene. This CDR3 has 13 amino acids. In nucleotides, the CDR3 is TGTGCCACCAGCAGGGACAGGGACAATGAGCAGTTCTTC. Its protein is CATSRDRDNEQFF. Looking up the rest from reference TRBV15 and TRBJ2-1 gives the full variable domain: DAMVIQNPRYQVTQFGKPVTLSCSQTLNHNVMYWYQQKSSQAPKLLFHYYDKDFNNEADTPDNFQSRRPNTSFCFLDIRSPGLGDTAMYLCATSRDRDNEQFFGPGTRLTVL.

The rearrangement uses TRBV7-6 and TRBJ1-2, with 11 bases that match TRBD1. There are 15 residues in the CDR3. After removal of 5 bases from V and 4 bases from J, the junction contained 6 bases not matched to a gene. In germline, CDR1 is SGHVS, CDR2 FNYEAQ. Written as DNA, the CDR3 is TGTGCCAGCAGCAATAGCGGGACAGGGGGCTATGGCTACACCTTC. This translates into CASSNSGTGGYGYTF.

CDR3 region: CASSESQGDQPQHF. The CDR3 DNA sequence: TGTGCCAGCAGTGAATCCCAGGGCGATCAGCCCCAGCATTTT. The genes are TRBV6-1 and TRBJ1-5, with D perhaps TRBD1 (5 bases). Germline V gives CDR1 MNHNS, CDR2 SASEGT. Trimming left V 2 bases short and J 5 bases short, with 10 bases between. The CDR3 runs to 14 residues.

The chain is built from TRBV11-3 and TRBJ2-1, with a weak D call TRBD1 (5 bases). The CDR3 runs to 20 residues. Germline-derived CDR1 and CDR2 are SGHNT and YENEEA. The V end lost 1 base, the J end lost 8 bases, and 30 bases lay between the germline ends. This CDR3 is CASSLVGWGNALPSPDEQFF. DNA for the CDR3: TGTGCCAGCAGCTTAGTAGGTTGGGGCAATGCGCTCCCCTCCCCCGATGAGCAGTTCTTC.